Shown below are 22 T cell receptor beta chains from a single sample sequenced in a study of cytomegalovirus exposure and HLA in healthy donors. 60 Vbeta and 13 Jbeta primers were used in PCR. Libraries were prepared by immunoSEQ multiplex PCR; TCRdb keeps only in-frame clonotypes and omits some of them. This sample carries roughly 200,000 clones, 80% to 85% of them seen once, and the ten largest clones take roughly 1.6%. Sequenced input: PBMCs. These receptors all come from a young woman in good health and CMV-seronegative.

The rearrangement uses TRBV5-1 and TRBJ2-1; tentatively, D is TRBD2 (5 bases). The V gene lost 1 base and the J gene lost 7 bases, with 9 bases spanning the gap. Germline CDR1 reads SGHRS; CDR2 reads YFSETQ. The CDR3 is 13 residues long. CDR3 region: CASSLPSRNEQFF. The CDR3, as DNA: TGCGCCAGCAGCTTGCCTAGCCGAAATGAGCAGTTCTTC.

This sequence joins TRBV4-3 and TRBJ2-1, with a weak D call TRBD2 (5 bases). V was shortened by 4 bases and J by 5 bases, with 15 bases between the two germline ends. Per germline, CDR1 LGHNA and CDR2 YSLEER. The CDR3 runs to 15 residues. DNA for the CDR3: TGCGCCAGCAGCCCACGGGCTAGCTTTGACAATGAGCAGTTCTTC. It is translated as CASSPRASFDNEQFF.

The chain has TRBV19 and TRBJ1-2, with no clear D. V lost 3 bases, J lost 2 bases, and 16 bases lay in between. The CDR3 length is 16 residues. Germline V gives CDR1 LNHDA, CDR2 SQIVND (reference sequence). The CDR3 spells CASSMSRIGGNYGYTF. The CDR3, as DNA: TGTGCCAGTAGTATGAGTAGAATTGGAGGGAACTATGGCTACACCTTC. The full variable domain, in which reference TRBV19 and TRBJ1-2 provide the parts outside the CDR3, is DGGITQSPKYLFRKEGQNVTLSCEQNLNHDAMYWYRQDPGQGLRLIYYSQIVNDFQKGDIAEGYSVSREKKESFPLTVTSAQKNPTAFYLCASSMSRIGGNYGYTFGSGTRLTVV.

CDR3 sequence (DNA): TGTGCCAGCAGCTTGGGACTCCTGGGGACCGGGGAGCTGTTTTTT. Translation: CASSLGLLGTGELFF. The J gene is TRBJ2-2, the V gene TRBV7-9; possibly TRBD2 for D (6 bases). V lost 3 bases, J lost 5 bases, and 13 bases lay in between. Per germline, CDR1 SEHNR and CDR2 FQNEAQ (reference sequence). This CDR3 is 15 amino acids long.

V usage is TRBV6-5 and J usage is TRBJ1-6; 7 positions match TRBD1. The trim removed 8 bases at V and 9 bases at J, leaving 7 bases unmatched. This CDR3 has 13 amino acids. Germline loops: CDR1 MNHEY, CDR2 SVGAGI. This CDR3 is CASWTGSGSPLHF. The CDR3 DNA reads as TGTGCCAGCTGGACAGGCTCGGGTTCACCCCTCCACTTT.

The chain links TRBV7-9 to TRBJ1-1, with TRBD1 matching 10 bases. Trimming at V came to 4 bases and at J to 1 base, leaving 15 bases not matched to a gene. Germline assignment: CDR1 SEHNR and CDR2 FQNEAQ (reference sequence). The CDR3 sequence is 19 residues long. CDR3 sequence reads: CASSSLIGTGESPNTEAFF. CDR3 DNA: TGTGCCAGCAGCTCGCTTATCGGGACAGGGGAAAGTCCGAACACTGAAGCTTTCTTT.

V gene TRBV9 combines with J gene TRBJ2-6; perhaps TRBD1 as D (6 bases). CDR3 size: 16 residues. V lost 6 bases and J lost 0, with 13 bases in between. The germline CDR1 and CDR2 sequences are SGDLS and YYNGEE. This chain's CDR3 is CASMSQGSSGANVLTF. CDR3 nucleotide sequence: TGTGCCAGCATGTCCCAGGGGAGCTCTGGGGCCAACGTCCTGACTTTC.

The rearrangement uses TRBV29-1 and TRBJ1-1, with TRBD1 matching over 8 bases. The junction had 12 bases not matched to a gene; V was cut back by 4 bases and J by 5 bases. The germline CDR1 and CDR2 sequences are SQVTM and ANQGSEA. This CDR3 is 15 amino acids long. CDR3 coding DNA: TGCAGCGTTGCAAGACAGGGGAAAATACGAACTGAAGCTTTCTTT. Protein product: CSVARQGKIRTEAFF. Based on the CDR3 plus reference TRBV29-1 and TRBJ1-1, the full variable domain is SAVISQKPSRDICQRGTSLTIQCQVDSQVTMMFWYRQQPGQSLTLIATANQGSEATYESGFVIDKFPISRPNLTFSTLTVSNMSPEDSSIYLCSVARQGKIRTEAFFGQGTRLTVV.

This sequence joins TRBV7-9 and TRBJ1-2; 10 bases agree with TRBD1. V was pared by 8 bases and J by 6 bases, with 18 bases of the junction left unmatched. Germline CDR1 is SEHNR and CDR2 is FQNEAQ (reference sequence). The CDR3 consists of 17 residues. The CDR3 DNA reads TGTGCCAGCGCAAAATTAACCTCCGGGACAGGGGTTAATGGCTACACCTTC. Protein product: CASAKLTSGTGVNGYTF.

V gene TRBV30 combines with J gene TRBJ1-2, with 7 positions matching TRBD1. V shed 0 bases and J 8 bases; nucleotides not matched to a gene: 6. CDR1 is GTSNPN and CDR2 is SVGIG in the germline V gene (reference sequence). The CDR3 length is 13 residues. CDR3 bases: TGTGCCTGGAGTGTAGACAGGGTCGGGGGCTACACCTTC. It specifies CAWSVDRVGGYTF.

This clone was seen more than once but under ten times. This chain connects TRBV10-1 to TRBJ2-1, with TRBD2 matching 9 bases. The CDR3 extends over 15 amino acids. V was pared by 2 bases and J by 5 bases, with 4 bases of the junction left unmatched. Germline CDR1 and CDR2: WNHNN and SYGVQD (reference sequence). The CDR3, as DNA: TGCGCCAGCAGTGAGCTTAGCGGGGGCAACAATGAGCAGTTCTTC. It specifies CASSELSGGNNEQFF.

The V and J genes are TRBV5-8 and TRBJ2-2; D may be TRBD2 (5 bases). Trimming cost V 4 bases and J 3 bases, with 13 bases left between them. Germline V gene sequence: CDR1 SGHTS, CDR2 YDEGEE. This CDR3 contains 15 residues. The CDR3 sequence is CASSRGLPYTGELFF. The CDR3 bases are TGTGCCAGCAGCCGCGGGTTGCCGTACACCGGGGAGCTGTTTTTT.

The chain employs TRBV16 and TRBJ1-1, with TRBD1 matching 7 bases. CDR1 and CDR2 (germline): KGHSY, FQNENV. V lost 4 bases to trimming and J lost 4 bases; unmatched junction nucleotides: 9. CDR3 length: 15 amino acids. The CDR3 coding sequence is TGTGCCAGCAGCCTAAGGACAGGAGGGGGCACTGAAGCTTTCTTT. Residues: CASSLRTGGGTEAFF.

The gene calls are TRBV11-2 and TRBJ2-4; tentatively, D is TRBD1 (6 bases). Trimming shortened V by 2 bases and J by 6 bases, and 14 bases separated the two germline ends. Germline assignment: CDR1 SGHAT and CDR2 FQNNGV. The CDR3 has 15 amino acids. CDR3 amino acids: CASSLLQGQGNIQYF. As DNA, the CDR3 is TGTGCCAGCAGCTTATTGCAGGGGCAAGGAAACATTCAGTACTTC.

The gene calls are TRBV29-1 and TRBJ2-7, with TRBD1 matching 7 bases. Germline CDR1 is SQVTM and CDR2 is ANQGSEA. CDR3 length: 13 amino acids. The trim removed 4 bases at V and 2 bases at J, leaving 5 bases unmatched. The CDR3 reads CSVGDRVAYEQYF. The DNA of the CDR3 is TGCAGCGTTGGAGACAGGGTAGCCTACGAGCAGTACTTC.

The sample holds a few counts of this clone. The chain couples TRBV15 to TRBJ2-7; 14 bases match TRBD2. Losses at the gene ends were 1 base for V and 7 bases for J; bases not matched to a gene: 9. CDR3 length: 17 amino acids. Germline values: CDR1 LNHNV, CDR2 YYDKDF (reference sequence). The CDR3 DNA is TGTGCCACCAGCAGAGGGCTAGGGACTAGCGGGAGAGGGGAGCAGTACTTC. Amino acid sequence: CATSRGLGTSGRGEQYF. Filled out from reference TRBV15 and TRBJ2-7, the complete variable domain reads DAMVIQNPRYQVTQFGKPVTLSCSQTLNHNVMYWYQQKSSQAPKLLFHYYDKDFNNEADTPDNFQSRRPNTSFCFLDIRSPGLGDTAMYLCATSRGLGTSGRGEQYFGPGTRLTVT.

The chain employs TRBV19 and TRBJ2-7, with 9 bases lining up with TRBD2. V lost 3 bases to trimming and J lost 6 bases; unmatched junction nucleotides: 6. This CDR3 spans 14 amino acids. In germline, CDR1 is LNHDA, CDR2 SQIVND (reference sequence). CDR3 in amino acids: CASSIRWREGEQYF. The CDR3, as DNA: TGTGCCAGTAGTATCCGTTGGCGGGAGGGCGAGCAGTACTTC.

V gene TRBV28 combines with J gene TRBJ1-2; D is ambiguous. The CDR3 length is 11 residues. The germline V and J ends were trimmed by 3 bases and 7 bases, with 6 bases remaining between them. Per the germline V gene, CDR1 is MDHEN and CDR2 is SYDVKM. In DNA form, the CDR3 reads TGTGCCAGCAGTTTCTTGTTTGGCTACACCTTC. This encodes CASSFLFGYTF.

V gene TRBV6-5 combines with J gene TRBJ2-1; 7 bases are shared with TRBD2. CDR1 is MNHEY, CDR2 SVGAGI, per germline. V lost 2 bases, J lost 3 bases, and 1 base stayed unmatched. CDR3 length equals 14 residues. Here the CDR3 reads CASSYGGSYNEQFF. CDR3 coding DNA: TGTGCCAGCAGTTACGGCGGGAGCTACAATGAGCAGTTCTTC.

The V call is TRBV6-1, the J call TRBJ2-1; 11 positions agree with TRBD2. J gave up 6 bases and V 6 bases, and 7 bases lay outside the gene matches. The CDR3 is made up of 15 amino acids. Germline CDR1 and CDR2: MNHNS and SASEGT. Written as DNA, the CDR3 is TGTGCCAGCAGACAACTAGCGGGAGTCATCAATGAGCAGTTCTTC. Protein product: CASRQLAGVINEQFF.

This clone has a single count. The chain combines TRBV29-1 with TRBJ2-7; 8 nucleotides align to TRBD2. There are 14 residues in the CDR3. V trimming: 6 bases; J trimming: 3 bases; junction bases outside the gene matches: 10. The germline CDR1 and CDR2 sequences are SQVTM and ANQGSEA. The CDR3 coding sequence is TGCAGCGTGTCAAGCGGGAGAGGTAACTACGAGCAGTACTTC. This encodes CSVSSGRGNYEQYF.

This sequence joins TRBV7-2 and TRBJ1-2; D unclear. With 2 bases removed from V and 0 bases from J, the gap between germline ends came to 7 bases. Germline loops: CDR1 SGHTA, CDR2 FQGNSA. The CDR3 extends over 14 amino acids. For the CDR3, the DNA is TGTGCCAGCAGCTTAAGTACAGCTAACTATGGCTACACCTTC. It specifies CASSLSTANYGYTF.